These 25 T cell receptor beta chains share one sample of origin, sequenced in a study of cytomegalovirus exposure and HLA in healthy donors. The PCR was carried out with 60 Vbeta primers and 13 Jbeta primers. Generated by immunoSEQ multiplex PCR, the TCRdb table keeps only in-frame clones and is missing some. The sample lists some 170,000 clones; about two thirds were seen once. Material for sequencing was PBMCs. The receptors here all came from a human donor in good health.

This clone occurred once. In the same sample, other DNA sequences code for this CDR3. The gene calls are TRBV5-1 and TRBJ1-1, with a possible D match to TRBD1 (5 bases). CDR1 and CDR2 from the germline V gene are SGHRS and YFSETQ. Trimming removed 0 bases from V and 1 base from J, with 10 bases in between. The CDR3 is 15 amino acids. In DNA, the CDR3 is TGCGCCAGCAGCTTGGCCGGGGGAGAGAACACTGAAGCTTTCTTT. Translated: CASSLAGGENTEAFF.

V and J are TRBV27 and TRBJ2-5, with a weak D call TRBD2 (5 bases). Germline-derived CDR1 and CDR2 are MNHEY and SMNVEV (reference sequence). This CDR3 has 15 amino acids. Trimming took off 6 bases at V and 6 bases at J, with 20 bases between the two ends. CDR3 amino acids: CASRRNKAVPQTQYF. The CDR3 DNA reads TGTGCCAGCAGACGAAACAAAGCGGTCCCACAGACCCAGTACTTC.

The chain recombines TRBV7-2 with TRBJ1-5; 8 positions match TRBD1. The V segment lost 5 bases and the J segment 5 bases; nucleotides outside the gene matches: 5. Germline V gene data show CDR1 as SGHTA and CDR2 as FQGNSA. There are 14 residues in the CDR3. The CDR3: CASSGRGQDQPQHF. In DNA, the CDR3 is TGTGCCAGCAGCGGGAGGGGACAGGATCAGCCCCAGCATTTT.

The chain has TRBV27 and TRBJ2-7, with TRBD2 matching over 13 bases. This CDR3 region has 15 residues. Trimming at V came to 5 bases and at J to 2 bases, leaving 3 bases not matched to a gene. CDR1 is MNHEY and CDR2 is SMNVEV in the germline V gene (reference sequence). Here the CDR3 DNA reads TGTGCCAGCAGTCTTACTAGCGGGGGGGCCTACGAGCAGTACTTC. Amino acid sequence: CASSLTSGGAYEQYF.

The chain recombines TRBV2 with TRBJ2-3; 8 bases align to TRBD2. The CDR3 sequence is 14 residues long. Trimming at V came to 7 bases and at J to 1 base, leaving 4 bases not matched to a gene. The germline V gene has CDR1 SNHLY and CDR2 FYNNEI. CDR3 amino acids: CASNPAGGTDTQYF. The CDR3 region has the DNA TGTGCCAGCAATCCAGCGGGGGGCACAGATACGCAGTATTTT.

Turning to this clone: The junction departs from the called germline gene at one end, perhaps through a read error. The rearrangement links TRBV7-9 to TRBJ2-5, with 10 bases that match TRBD2. This CDR3 is 17 amino acids long. Germline V gene lookup returns CDR1 SEHNR and CDR2 FQNEAQ (reference sequence). The CDR3 DNA reads TGTTCCAGCAGCATTACGAGTAGCGGGGGGAATAAAGAGGCCCAGTACTTC. Its translation is CSSSITSSGGNKEAQYF.

The J gene is TRBJ2-5, the V gene TRBV6-5; tentative D call: TRBD1 (6 bases). TRBJ2-7 matches the DNA end more closely, so the J call is doubtful. The CDR3 spans 15 residues. Per the germline V gene, CDR1 is MNHEY and CDR2 is SVGAGI. The CDR3 region has the DNA TGTGCCAGCAGTTACTCATGGGGGCCTGCCTACGAGCAGTACTTC. Its translation is CASSYSWGPAYEQYF.

The rearrangement joins TRBV7-3 to TRBJ1-1; TRBD1 matches at 7 bases. CDR1 is SGHTA and CDR2 is FQGTGA in the germline V gene. V shed 5 bases, J shed 4 bases, and the junction held 7 bases outside the gene matches. This CDR3 contains 14 residues. CDR3 loop: CASSRIQGITEAFF. The CDR3 DNA sequence: TGTGCCAGCAGCCGCATACAGGGGATCACTGAAGCTTTCTTT.

This clone showed up just a few times. This chain connects TRBV19 to TRBJ1-1; D is possibly TRBD1 (5 bases). The CDR3 contains 13 residues. Germline CDR1 is LNHDA and CDR2 is SQIVND (reference sequence). V dropped 3 bases and J dropped 5 bases, with 10 bases sitting between them. The CDR3 reads CASSMGRGTEAFF. CDR3 in DNA: TGTGCCAGTAGTATGGGGCGGGGTACTGAAGCTTTCTTT.

The chain employs TRBV7-3 and TRBJ2-2; possible D gene TRBD1, 6 bases. Germline assignment: CDR1 SGHTA and CDR2 FQGTGA. The CDR3 is made up of 15 amino acids. With 4 bases removed from V and 4 bases from J, the gap between germline ends came to 13 bases. The CDR3 reads CASSSTLGGTGELFF. The CDR3 DNA reads as TGTGCCAGCAGCTCCACCTTAGGGGGCACCGGGGAGCTGTTTTTT. Filled out from reference TRBV7-3 and TRBJ2-2, the complete variable domain reads GAGVSQTPSNKVTEKGKYVELRCDPISGHTALYWYRQSLGQGPEFLIYFQGTGAADDSGLPNDRFFAVRPEGSVSTLKIQRTERGDSAVYLCASSSTLGGTGELFFGEGSRLTVL.

The rearrangement links TRBV7-2 to TRBJ1-3; D remains ambiguous. CDR3 length equals 16 residues. CDR1 is SGHTA, CDR2 FQGNSA, per germline. Trimming stripped 0 bases from V and 3 bases from J, with 12 bases between. This chain's CDR3 is CASSLASSQVGNTIYF. The CDR3 DNA reads as TGTGCCAGCAGCTTAGCGTCGAGTCAGGTTGGAAACACCATATATTTT.

This sequence joins TRBV11-1 and TRBJ2-1; a weak D match, TRBD2 (5 bases). V lost 5 bases to trimming and J lost 4 bases, with 15 bases between them. The CDR3 is made up of 15 amino acids. CDR1 is SGHAT and CDR2 is FQDESV in the germline V gene (reference sequence). DNA for the CDR3: TGTGCCAGCAGCCCCCCCTCCGGGGTATACAATGAGCAGTTCTTC. Translated: CASSPPSGVYNEQFF.

The chain is built from TRBV4-3 and TRBJ1-1, with D maybe TRBD1 (6 bases). Deletions cut 4 bases from V and 0 bases from J, with 9 bases between. CDR1 is LGHNA, CDR2 YSLEER, per germline. The length of the CDR3 is 14 residues. CDR3 coding DNA: TGCGCCAGCAGCCTCGGGGGGCTGAACACTGAAGCTTTCTTT. This gives the protein CASSLGGLNTEAFF.

This sequence joins TRBV5-4 and TRBJ1-5; TRBD1 matches at 11 bases. V dropped 4 bases and J dropped 4; count of bases not matched to a gene: 7. Germline CDR1 reads SGHNT; CDR2 reads YYREEE (reference sequence). CDR3 length equals 16 residues. CDR3 loop: CASSSMGQGGNQPQHF. The CDR3 coding sequence is TGTGCCAGCAGCAGCATGGGACAGGGGGGTAATCAGCCCCAGCATTTT.

This clone was counted once. The chain couples TRBV9 to TRBJ1-4; 9 positions match TRBD1. Germline loops: CDR1 SGDLS, CDR2 YYNGEE. The CDR3 covers 16 residues. V trimming: 4 bases; J trimming: 8 bases; junction bases outside the gene matches: 12. The CDR3 spells CASSPQWTGVGEKLFF. CDR3 nucleotide sequence: TGTGCCAGCAGCCCACAATGGACAGGGGTGGGCGAAAAACTGTTTTTT.

This chain connects TRBV27 to TRBJ1-6; 8 bases line up with TRBD1. V shed 4 bases and J 4 bases; nucleotides not matched to a gene: 12. Germline V gene sequence: CDR1 MNHEY, CDR2 SMNVEV (reference sequence). The CDR3 sequence is 18 residues long. CDR3 amino acids: CASSSWTGIQIYNSPLHF. The CDR3 DNA follows: TGTGCCAGCAGTTCCTGGACAGGGATTCAAATATATAATTCACCCCTCCACTTT.

The chain carries TRBV19 and TRBJ2-2; 7 bases line up with TRBD2. V dropped 3 bases and J dropped 4; count of bases not matched to a gene: 11. Germline CDR1 reads LNHDA; CDR2 reads SQIVND (reference sequence). The CDR3 loop spans 17 amino acids. The CDR3 loop reads CASSIGRARSGTGELFF. In DNA, the CDR3 is TGTGCCAGTAGTATTGGGAGGGCGCGGTCTGGCACCGGGGAGCTGTTTTTT.

V usage is TRBV5-1 and J usage is TRBJ1-3; 11 positions match TRBD1. V trimming: 3 bases; J trimming: 2 bases; junction bases outside the gene matches: 4. CDR1 is SGHRS and CDR2 is YFSETQ in the germline V gene. The CDR3 has 16 residues. CDR3: CASSWMGQGAGNTIYF. CDR3 bases: TGCGCCAGCAGCTGGATGGGACAGGGGGCTGGAAACACCATATATTTT.

This chain connects TRBV5-4 to TRBJ2-1; TRBD2 agrees at 11 bases. Germline CDR1 is SGHNT and CDR2 is YYREEE (reference sequence). The CDR3 loop spans 15 amino acids. With V trimmed by 4 bases and J by 6 bases, 6 bases remained unmatched. The CDR3 reads CASSLGLAVSNEQFF. CDR3 coding DNA: TGTGCCAGCAGCCTGGGACTAGCGGTGAGCAATGAGCAGTTCTTC.

The CDR3 here is CASSPQGGGMDEQFF. The CDR3 DNA reads as TGTGCCAGCAGCCCACAGGGTGGGGGAATGGATGAGCAGTTCTTC. V usage is TRBV2 and J usage is TRBJ2-1, with D perhaps matching TRBD1 (6 bases). Trimming cost V 6 bases and J 8 bases, with 20 bases left between them. The CDR3 spans 15 residues. Germline CDR1 reads SNHLY; CDR2 reads FYNNEI.

Details on this clone: Other DNA sequences within the sample encode an identical CDR3. The chain combines TRBV5-1 with TRBJ1-1; 7 bases are shared with TRBD1. The CDR3 runs 13 residues. V was clipped by 0 bases and J by 7 bases; unmatched bases: 3. Looked up from germline, CDR1 is SGHRS and CDR2 is YFSETQ. The CDR3 here is CASSLGTGGEAFF. Here the CDR3 DNA reads TGCGCCAGCAGCTTGGGGACAGGTGGTGAAGCTTTCTTT.

This clone has a handful of counts. The chain is built from TRBV11-2 and TRBJ1-6, with D possibly being TRBD1 (6 bases). This CDR3 has 15 amino acids. V was trimmed by 4 bases and J by 6 bases, leaving 13 bases between them. Germline V gene lookup returns CDR1 SGHAT and CDR2 FQNNGV. CDR3 bases: TGTGCCAGCAGCTCACAGGGCCTGCCTAATTCACCCCTCCACTTT. It is translated as CASSSQGLPNSPLHF.

The J gene is TRBJ2-1, the V gene TRBV7-3, with 11 bases that match TRBD1. Germline V gene sequence: CDR1 SGHTA, CDR2 FQGTGA. The CDR3 is made up of 14 amino acids. V lost 5 bases and J lost 8; bases outside the gene matches: 5. The CDR3 sequence: CASSGQGAWDEQFF. The CDR3 coding sequence is TGTGCCAGCAGCGGACAGGGGGCCTGGGATGAGCAGTTCTTC. Based on the CDR3 plus reference TRBV7-3 and TRBJ2-1, the full variable domain is GAGVSQTPSNKVTEKGKYVELRCDPISGHTALYWYRQSLGQGPEFLIYFQGTGAADDSGLPNDRFFAVRPEGSVSTLKIQRTERGDSAVYLCASSGQGAWDEQFFGPGTRLTVL.

The chain has TRBV11-2 and TRBJ1-2; no clear D. Per germline, CDR1 SGHAT and CDR2 FQNNGV. The CDR3 covers 15 residues. V was trimmed by 2 bases and J by 2 bases, leaving 12 bases between them. CDR3 region: CASSLTRLPNYGYTF. The DNA for the CDR3 is TGTGCCAGCAGCTTAACCAGGCTTCCAAACTATGGCTACACCTTC.

CDR3 bases: TGTGCCAGCAGCTTCGGGACAGGGGGTTTCTCTGGAAACACCATATATTTT. This encodes CASSFGTGGFSGNTIYF. This chain uses TRBV5-5 with TRBJ1-3; 11 nucleotides match TRBD1. Germline lookup yields CDR1 SGHKS and CDR2 YYEKEE (reference sequence). J lost 0 bases, V lost 2 bases, and 4 bases had no gene match. The CDR3 contains 17 residues.